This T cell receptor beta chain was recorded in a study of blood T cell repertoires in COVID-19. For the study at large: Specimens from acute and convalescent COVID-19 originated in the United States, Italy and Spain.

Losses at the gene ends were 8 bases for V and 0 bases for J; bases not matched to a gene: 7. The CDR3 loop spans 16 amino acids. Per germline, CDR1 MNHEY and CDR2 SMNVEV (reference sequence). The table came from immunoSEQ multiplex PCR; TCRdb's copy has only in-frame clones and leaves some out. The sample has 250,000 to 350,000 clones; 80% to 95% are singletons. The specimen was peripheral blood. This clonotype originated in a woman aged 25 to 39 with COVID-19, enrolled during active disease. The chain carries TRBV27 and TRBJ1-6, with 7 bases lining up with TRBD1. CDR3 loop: CASRLQGSSYNSPLHF. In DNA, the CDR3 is TGTGCCAGCCGGTTACAGGGGAGCTCCTATAATTCACCCCTCCACTTT.